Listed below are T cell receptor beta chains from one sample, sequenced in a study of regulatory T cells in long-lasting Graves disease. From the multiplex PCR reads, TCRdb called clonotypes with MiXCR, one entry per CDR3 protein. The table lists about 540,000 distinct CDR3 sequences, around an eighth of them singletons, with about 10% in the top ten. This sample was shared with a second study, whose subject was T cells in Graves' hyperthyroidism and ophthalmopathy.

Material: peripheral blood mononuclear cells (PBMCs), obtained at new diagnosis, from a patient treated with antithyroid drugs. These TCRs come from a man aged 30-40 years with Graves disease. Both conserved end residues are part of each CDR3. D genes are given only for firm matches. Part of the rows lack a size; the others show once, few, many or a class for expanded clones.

CDR3 DNA: TGCAGTGCTAGTCTTGCTAGCGCCCGCACAGATACGCAGTATTTT
CDR3 protein: CSASLASARTDTQYF
CDR3 length: 15
clone size: few
V gene: TRBV20-1
D gene: NA
J gene: TRBJ2-3

CDR3 DNA: TGCAGTGCTCGAGCGGGACCGATCTCCTACGAGCAGTACTTC
CDR3 protein: CSARAGPISYEQYF
CDR3 length: 14
clone size: many
V gene: TRBV20-1
D gene: TRBD2
J gene: TRBJ2-7

CDR3 DNA: TGTGCCAGCAGTCCCGCTAGCCCCTCCATCAATGAGCAGTTCTTC
CDR3 protein: CASSPASPSINEQFF
CDR3 length: 15
clone size: NA
V gene: TRBV4-2
D gene: NA
J gene: TRBJ2-1

CDR3 DNA: TGCGCCAGCAGCTTGGATAGGGCCGTACAAGGGACCCAGTACTTC
CDR3 protein: CASSLDRAVQGTQYF
CDR3 length: 15
clone size: NA
V gene: TRBV5-1
D gene: NA
J gene: TRBJ2-5

CDR3 DNA: TGTGCCAGCAGCTTAGGGAGGGAGGCAGGGCAAGAGACCCAGTACTTC
CDR3 protein: CASSLGREAGQETQYF
CDR3 length: 16
clone size: NA
V gene: TRBV7-9
D gene: NA
J gene: TRBJ2-5

CDR3 DNA: TGTGCTAGTGGTTTGAGTGGGTCAGAGACCCAGTACTTC
CDR3 protein: CASGLSGSETQYF
CDR3 length: 13
clone size: many
V gene: TRBV12-5
D gene: NA
J gene: TRBJ2-5

CDR3 DNA: TGCGCCAGCAGTGGGGAACTCGGCACAGATACGCAGTATTTT
CDR3 protein: CASSGELGTDTQYF
CDR3 length: 14
clone size: many
V gene: TRBV10-2
D gene: NA
J gene: TRBJ2-3

CDR3 DNA: TGTGCCAGCAGCTCGACCAAGAACACTGAAGCTTTCTTT
CDR3 protein: CASSSTKNTEAFF
CDR3 length: 13
clone size: NA
V gene: TRBV7-9
D gene: NA
J gene: TRBJ1-1

CDR3 DNA: TGTGCCAGCAGTTACTCCCTCCGGGGGCCTGGGGCCAACGTCCTGACTTTC
CDR3 protein: CASSYSLRGPGANVLTF
CDR3 length: 17
clone size: many
V gene: TRBV6-5
D gene: NA
J gene: TRBJ2-6

CDR3 DNA: TGTGCCAGCTCAATTCCAGGACAGGCTTGGGAGCAGTACTTC
CDR3 protein: CASSIPGQAWEQYF
CDR3 length: 14
clone size: NA
V gene: TRBV6-1
D gene: TRBD1
J gene: TRBJ2-7

CDR3 DNA: TGTGCCAGCAGTTACTCTGCGGGACTTTCCACCGGGGAGCTGTTTTTT
CDR3 protein: CASSYSAGLSTGELFF
CDR3 length: 16
clone size: few
V gene: TRBV6-5
D gene: NA
J gene: TRBJ2-2

CDR3 DNA: TGTGCCAGCAGTTTTCGACCCGCGGGCTCTGGGGCCAACGTCCTGACTTTC
CDR3 protein: CASSFRPAGSGANVLTF
CDR3 length: 17
clone size: many
V gene: TRBV27
D gene: NA
J gene: TRBJ2-6

CDR3 DNA: TGCAGTACAGGGAGCGCAGATACGCAGTATTTT
CDR3 protein: CSTGSADTQYF
CDR3 length: 11
clone size: many
V gene: TRBV20-1
D gene: NA
J gene: TRBJ2-3

CDR3 DNA: TGTGCCAGCAGCTTCCTGACAGGGCCGGGCACTGAAGCTTTCTTT
CDR3 protein: CASSFLTGPGTEAFF
CDR3 length: 15
clone size: few
V gene: TRBV5-6
D gene: TRBD1
J gene: TRBJ1-1

CDR3 DNA: TGTGCCAGCAATTACGGAATCCTAGCACAAGATACGCAGTATTTT
CDR3 protein: CASNYGILAQDTQYF
CDR3 length: 15
clone size: many
V gene: TRBV2
D gene: NA
J gene: TRBJ2-3

CDR3 DNA: TGTGCCAGCAGTCCTAAGACAGGGAAGACCTACAATGAGCAGTTCTTC
CDR3 protein: CASSPKTGKTYNEQFF
CDR3 length: 16
clone size: many
V gene: TRBV27
D gene: TRBD1
J gene: TRBJ2-1

CDR3 DNA: TGTGCCAGCAGCCCGGGACTCCCAAACACCGGGGAGCTGTTTTTT
CDR3 protein: CASSPGLPNTGELFF
CDR3 length: 15
clone size: few
V gene: TRBV14
D gene: NA
J gene: TRBJ2-2

CDR3 DNA: TGTGCCAGCACTACAAGGCAGGAGAACACTGAAGCTTTCTTT
CDR3 protein: CASTTRQENTEAFF
CDR3 length: 14
clone size: many
V gene: TRBV7-9
D gene: NA
J gene: TRBJ1-1

CDR3 DNA: TGTGCCAGCAGCCGCGGACTAGCGGGAAACAATGAGCAGTTCTTC
CDR3 protein: CASSRGLAGNNEQFF
CDR3 length: 15
clone size: many
V gene: TRBV18
D gene: TRBD2
J gene: TRBJ2-1

CDR3 DNA: TGTGCCAGCAGCCTAGTTGTCACTAGCGCCGGGAAGGAGCAGTTCTTC
CDR3 protein: CASSLVVTSAGKEQFF
CDR3 length: 16
clone size: many
V gene: TRBV7-2
D gene: TRBD2
J gene: TRBJ2-1

CDR3 DNA: TGCGCCAGCAGCTTCAATGGGGAATTGAGCACCGGGGAGCTGTTTTTT
CDR3 protein: CASSFNGELSTGELFF
CDR3 length: 16
clone size: few
V gene: TRBV5-1
D gene: NA
J gene: TRBJ2-2

CDR3 DNA: TGTGCCAGCAGCTACGACGCTACGTTCAATCAGCCCCAGCATTTT
CDR3 protein: CASSYDATFNQPQHF
CDR3 length: 15
clone size: NA
V gene: TRBV6-5
D gene: NA
J gene: TRBJ1-5

CDR3 DNA: TGTGCCATCAGTGGAAGGCAAGGGGAGACCCAGTACTTC
CDR3 protein: CAISGRQGETQYF
CDR3 length: 13
clone size: few
V gene: TRBV10-3
D gene: NA
J gene: TRBJ2-5

CDR3 DNA: TGTGCCAGCAGCCCACAGCGGGAGGGCCGGAGAGATACGCAGTATTTT
CDR3 protein: CASSPQREGRRDTQYF
CDR3 length: 16
clone size: NA
V gene: TRBV7-2
D gene: TRBD2
J gene: TRBJ2-3

CDR3 DNA: TGTGCCAGCAGCCTCTCCCCCGGGGTCTACAATGAGCAGTTCTTC
CDR3 protein: CASSLSPGVYNEQFF
CDR3 length: 15
clone size: many
V gene: TRBV3-1
D gene: NA
J gene: TRBJ2-1

CDR3 DNA: TGTGCCAGTAGTATTGGGTCAACTTATGGCTACACCTTC
CDR3 protein: CASSIGSTYGYTF
CDR3 length: 13
clone size: once
V gene: TRBV19
D gene: NA
J gene: TRBJ1-2

CDR3 DNA: TGTGCCAGCAGCTTAGATGTGGAGTATTTT
CDR3 protein: CASSLDVEYF
CDR3 length: 10
clone size: many
V gene: TRBV11-2
D gene: NA
J gene: TRBJ2-3

CDR3 DNA: TGTGCCAGCAGCTTAGGGGGTGCGGACAATCAGCCCCAGCATTTT
CDR3 protein: CASSLGGADNQPQHF
CDR3 length: 15
clone size: many
V gene: TRBV11-2
D gene: NA
J gene: TRBJ1-5

CDR3 DNA: TGTGCCACCCCGACAGGGACGGGCCACACCATATATTTT
CDR3 protein: CATPTGTGHTIYF
CDR3 length: 13
clone size: NA
V gene: TRBV6-1
D gene: TRBD1
J gene: TRBJ1-3

CDR3 DNA: TGTGCCAGCAGGGCAGGGACTGTCCAAGAGACCCAGTACTTC
CDR3 protein: CASRAGTVQETQYF
CDR3 length: 14
clone size: many
V gene: TRBV2
D gene: NA
J gene: TRBJ2-5

CDR3 DNA: TGTGCCAGTCAGCGTAGATTTCTGGAGACCCAGTACTTC
CDR3 protein: CASQRRFLETQYF
CDR3 length: 13
clone size: many
V gene: TRBV2
D gene: NA
J gene: TRBJ2-5

CDR3 DNA: TGTGCCAGCTCACCAATGTCTAGCCACGAGCAGTACTTC
CDR3 protein: CASSPMSSHEQYF
CDR3 length: 13
clone size: few
V gene: TRBV18
D gene: NA
J gene: TRBJ2-7

CDR3 DNA: TGCGCCAGCAGCCAAGAATCAGGGACTATGGCCTACGAGCAGTACTTC
CDR3 protein: CASSQESGTMAYEQYF
CDR3 length: 16
clone size: NA
V gene: TRBV4-1
D gene: TRBD2
J gene: TRBJ2-7

CDR3 DNA: TGTGCCTGGAAATTGTCTAGCGGGAGCTACGAGCAGTACTTC
CDR3 protein: CAWKLSSGSYEQYF
CDR3 length: 14
clone size: NA
V gene: TRBV30
D gene: TRBD2
J gene: TRBJ2-7

CDR3 DNA: TGCGCCAGCAGCCATCTGGACGCGAGTCAGCCCCAGCATTTT
CDR3 protein: CASSHLDASQPQHF
CDR3 length: 14
clone size: NA
V gene: TRBV5-1
D gene: NA
J gene: TRBJ1-5

CDR3 DNA: TGTGCCAGCAGGAACTTCTTCTACGAGCAGTACTTC
CDR3 protein: CASRNFFYEQYF
CDR3 length: 12
clone size: many
V gene: TRBV27
D gene: NA
J gene: TRBJ2-7

CDR3 DNA: TGTGCCAGCAGCTTAGTGGGCTACTCCTACGAGCAGTACTTC
CDR3 protein: CASSLVGYSYEQYF
CDR3 length: 14
clone size: many
V gene: TRBV7-8
D gene: NA
J gene: TRBJ2-7

CDR3 DNA: TGTGCCAGCAGGGCCACGATCACCGGGGAGCTGTTTTTT
CDR3 protein: CASRATITGELFF
CDR3 length: 13
clone size: many
V gene: TRBV6-1
D gene: NA
J gene: TRBJ2-2

CDR3 DNA: TGTGCCAGCAGTAAGGCAGGGGATACGCAGTATTTT
CDR3 protein: CASSKAGDTQYF
CDR3 length: 12
clone size: many
V gene: TRBV12-3/TRBV12-4
D gene: NA
J gene: TRBJ2-3

CDR3 DNA: TGTGCCAGCAGTTTAGACAGGGACTCTGTCCTGACTTTC
CDR3 protein: CASSLDRDSVLTF
CDR3 length: 13
clone size: few
V gene: TRBV27
D gene: NA
J gene: TRBJ2-6